This T cell receptor (beta chain) was recovered during a study of shared clonotypes between healthy human individuals. Study context: Three CD4 naive, three CD4 memory, two CD8 naive and one CD8 memory plate were used per donor. General study points: Several donors showed sharing of approximately 5% of naive CD4 clonotypes.

From germline, CDR1 is LNHDA and CDR2 SQIVND (reference sequence). Trimming cost V 6 bases and J 5 bases; bases outside gene matches: 1. This CDR3 comprises 13 residues. Investigators spread the genomic DNA of each subset evenly over several immunoSEQ plates. TCRdb keeps only in-frame clones here, not all; method: immunoSEQ multiplex PCR. Here the sample spans about 980,000 clones, roughly 72% being singletons. This clone has just a few counts. Antigen: not known. The donors, healthy adults who were HIV-negative, had experienced no recent acute infections or vaccinations. This sequence was found in a man between 18 and 35 years old in good health. This sequence joins TRBV19 and TRBJ2-7, with TRBD2 matching over 13 bases. Sequencing was done on a sample of memory CD4+ T cells sorted from blood. Noted subset: CD45RA-negative fraction. CDR3 sequence reads: CASRGLAGNEQYF. The CDR3 region has the DNA TGTGCCAGTAGGGGACTAGCGGGAAACGAGCAGTACTTC.